This entry lists 10 T cell receptor beta chains sequenced from one sample in a study of identical twins. A single record per CDR3 protein comes from TCRdb applying MiXCR to the 5' RACE reads. The repertoire consists of about 530,000 distinct CDR3 sequences, with 20% to 25% occurring once and the leading ten covering more than 0.4%. Separately, the same data were catalogued under a study of yellow fever vaccine responses in identical twins.

Material: CD4+ T cells sorted from blood. The receptor source for this set is a woman between 18 and 29 years old in good health.

V gene TRBV27 combines with J gene TRBJ1-3; unclear D gene. In germline, CDR1 is MNHEY, CDR2 SMNVEV (reference sequence). The CDR3 runs to 14 residues. V was clipped by 7 bases and J by 2 bases, with 12 bases between them. The CDR3 sequence: CASTSLGTGNTIYF. The CDR3 DNA is TGTGCCAGCACCTCCCTAGGGACTGGAAACACCATATATTTT.

This rearrangement joins TRBV10-3 to TRBJ1-2; TRBD1 aligns across 8 bases. V trimming: 8 bases; J trimming: 4 bases; junction bases outside the gene matches: 9. Germline CDR1 and CDR2: ENHRY and SYGVKD. The CDR3 has 14 residues. CDR3 in amino acids: CAIAGQGGSYGYTF. Here the CDR3 DNA reads TGTGCCATCGCCGGACAGGGTGGGAGCTATGGCTACACCTTC.

The V call is TRBV29-1, the J call TRBJ1-2, with 8 nucleotides matching TRBD1. CDR3 length: 14 residues. Germline V CDR1 and CDR2: SQVTM, ANQGSEA. The trim removed 2 bases at V and 4 bases at J, leaving 6 bases unmatched. Here the CDR3 reads CSVELQGAGYGYTF. The CDR3 DNA follows: TGCAGCGTTGAATTGCAGGGGGCTGGCTATGGCTACACCTTC.

V and J are TRBV6-5 and TRBJ2-3, with D perhaps matching TRBD2 (6 bases). Trimming removed 2 bases from V and 0 bases from J, with 15 bases in between. CDR3 length: 17 residues. The germline CDR1 and CDR2 sequences are MNHEY and SVGAGI. CDR3 sequence: CASSYRGSSTSTDTQYF. The CDR3 DNA is TGTGCCAGCAGTTACCGGGGGTCTAGTACTAGCACAGATACGCAGTATTTT.

The V call is TRBV7-9, the J call TRBJ1-1; a weak D match, TRBD1 (5 bases). CDR3 length: 13 residues. Trimming cost V 7 bases and J 2 bases, with 11 bases left between them. Looked up from germline, CDR1 is SEHNR and CDR2 is FQNEAQ (reference sequence). CDR3 in amino acids: CASTLGDNTEAFF. The CDR3 nucleotides are TGTGCCAGCACCCTAGGGGACAACACTGAAGCTTTCTTT.

This clonotype came up a few times. The chain uses TRBV20-1 and TRBJ2-1; a possible D gene is TRBD2 (6 bases). Germline V gene data show CDR1 as DFQATT and CDR2 as SNEGSKA (reference sequence). Trimming took off 2 bases at V and 9 bases at J, with 14 bases between the two ends. The CDR3 has 13 amino acids. This CDR3 reads CSARTGSGGEQFF. The CDR3 region has the DNA TGCAGTGCTAGAACCGGGAGTGGTGGTGAGCAGTTCTTC.

A few counts support this clonotype. V and J are TRBV4-1 and TRBJ1-6; the D is unclear. CDR3 length: 15 residues. The germline V gene encodes CDR1 MGHRA and CDR2 YSYEKL. V dropped 4 bases and J dropped 9 bases, with 16 bases sitting between them. The CDR3: CASSRTFDEASPLHF. In DNA, the CDR3 is TGCGCCAGCAGCCGGACCTTTGACGAGGCTTCACCCCTCCACTTT.

This chain connects TRBV4-1 to TRBJ2-3; a weak D match, TRBD2 (6 bases). V was pared by 1 base and J by 4 bases, with 15 bases between. The CDR3 is 16 residues long. CDR1 is MGHRA, CDR2 YSYEKL, per germline. The CDR3 region has the DNA TGCGCCAGCAGCCAAGCCTCGGGGGATGTCGCAGATACGCAGTATTTT. This codes for CASSQASGDVADTQYF.

As for this clonotype: A read error is likely, as this CDR3 ends without the conserved phenylalanine or tryptophan. The chain employs TRBV7-9 and TRBJ1-2; no clear D gene. Trimming left V 5 bases short and J 1 base short, with 8 bases between. In germline, CDR1 is SEHNR, CDR2 FQNEAQ (reference sequence). The CDR3 extends over 13 amino acids. CDR3 sequence: CASSPAGNYGYTL. CDR3 bases: TGTGCCAGCAGCCCCGCGGGTAACTATGGCTACACCCTC.

CDR3 in amino acids: CAISDGVPFYGYTF. CDR3 coding DNA: TGTGCCATCAGCGATGGAGTTCCCTTCTATGGCTACACCTTC. The chain employs TRBV10-3 and TRBJ1-2; unclear D gene. Germline assignment: CDR1 ENHRY and CDR2 SYGVKD. The CDR3 covers 14 residues. With 6 bases removed from V and 4 bases from J, the gap between germline ends came to 15 bases.